A selection of T cell receptor beta chains follows, all from one sample in a study of T cell responses to AZD1222 COVID-19 vaccine. The protocol was immunoSEQ multiplex PCR, while the TCRdb copy is restricted to in-frame clones and leaves out a portion. The table has 150,000 to 200,000 clones, 80% to 95% seen once. The sequenced sample was peripheral blood, obtained on day 0 of AZD1222 vaccination. The source is an adult in good health. Both conserved end residues are part of each CDR3. The D gene is left open where the match is weak. Size is stated for part of the rows, as once, few or many counts, or as a class when the clone is expanded.

clone size | CDR3 length | J gene | V gene | D gene | CDR3 DNA | CDR3 protein
NA | 15 | TRBJ1-1 | TRBV3-1/TRBV3-2 | NA | TGTGCCAGCAGCCACGCGGGCCTAGGGAGCACTGAAGCTTTCTTT | CASSHAGLGSTEAFF
NA | 20 | TRBJ1-6 | TRBV4-2 | TRBD1 | TGTGCCAGCAGCCAAGCGTTGTCGTCGGGTAGGGGGACAGGGGGTTCACCCCTCCACTTT | CASSQALSSGRGTGGSPLHF
once | 17 | TRBJ2-5 | TRBV4-1 | NA | TGCGCCAGCAGCCAATCGCCCTCGACAGGGCCGGGGGGGACCCAGTACTTC | CASSQSPSTGPGGTQYF
NA | 14 | TRBJ1-1 | TRBV6-1 | NA | TGTGCCACCATAAAGGGCCGTGAGGGCACTGAAGCTTTCTTT | CATIKGREGTEAFF
NA | 15 | TRBJ1-1 | TRBV7-2 | NA | TGTGCCAGCAGCCCCCGTGGACATATGAACACTGAAGCTTTCTTT | CASSPRGHMNTEAFF
NA | 12 | TRBJ2-7 | TRBV7-9 | NA | TGTGCCAGCAGCTTTAAGGGTGACGAGCAGTACTTC | CASSFKGDEQYF
NA | 16 | TRBJ1-6 | TRBV5-1 | NA | TGCGCCAGCAGCCCGTATACGAGCTCCTATAATTCACCCCTCCACTTT | CASSPYTSSYNSPLHF
NA | 17 | TRBJ2-1 | TRBV27 | TRBD2 | TGTGCCAGCAGTTTACAATCAGTACTAGCGGGTCACAATGAGCAGTTCTTC | CASSLQSVLAGHNEQFF
NA | 14 | TRBJ2-7 | TRBV5-5 | NA | TGTGCCAGCAGCCGGACAGTGATTACCTACGAGCAGTACTTC | CASSRTVITYEQYF
NA | 13 | TRBJ1-1 | TRBV6-1 | NA | TGTGCCAGCAGTGAACACCTGAACACTGAAGCTTTCTTT | CASSEHLNTEAFF
NA | 15 | TRBJ1-5 | TRBV6-5 | NA | TGTGCCAGCAGAGTCGGGGGGCGCGGTGGTCAGCCCCAGCATTTT | CASRVGGRGGQPQHF
NA | 14 | TRBJ1-1 | TRBV5-1 | NA | TGCGCCAGCAGCCAGGGCCAGGCGAACACTGAAGCTTTCTTT | CASSQGQANTEAFF
NA | 15 | TRBJ1-6 | TRBV7-3 | NA | TGTGCCAGCAGCTTATCGGGGGGCAAGGGGTCACCCCTCCACTTT | CASSLSGGKGSPLHF
NA | 15 | TRBJ1-5 | TRBV27 | TRBD1 | TGTGCCAGCAGTCAGACAGGGTTCGGGGATCAGCCCCAGCATTTT | CASSQTGFGDQPQHF
NA | 13 | TRBJ2-7 | TRBV30 | NA | TGTGCCCGTAAGGCGGCAGGTTCCTACGAGCAGTACTTC | CARKAAGSYEQYF
once | 16 | TRBJ1-6 | TRBV28 | TRBD1 | TGTGCCAGCAGTTCCCTAGGGACAGGGGTGAATTCACCCCTCCACTTT | CASSSLGTGVNSPLHF
NA | 15 | TRBJ2-5 | TRBV5-4 | TRBD2 | TGTGCCAGCAGCACCGGACTAGCGGGGCAAGAGACCCAGTACTTC | CASSTGLAGQETQYF
few | 15 | TRBJ1-5 | TRBV19 | NA | TGTGCCAGTAGTATGGAAGTGGGGGGCGGACAGCCCCAGCATTTT | CASSMEVGGGQPQHF
once | 11 | TRBJ1-3 | TRBV11-2 | NA | TGTGCCAGCAGCGAGACAAACACCATATATTTT | CASSETNTIYF
NA | 15 | TRBJ1-1 | TRBV3-1/TRBV3-2 | TRBD1 | TGTGCCAGCAGCAACGCCGGGACAGTGAACACTGAAGCTTTCTTT | CASSNAGTVNTEAFF
NA | 13 | TRBJ1-4 | TRBV3-1/TRBV3-2 | NA | TGTGCCAGCAGCCCGACAGCAAATGAAAAACTGTTTTTT | CASSPTANEKLFF
NA | 15 | TRBJ1-1 | TRBV7-2 | NA | TGTGCCAGCAGCTTAGCGAATTCCGTCGGCACTGAAGCTTTCTTT | CASSLANSVGTEAFF
NA | 15 | TRBJ1-6 | TRBV7-9 | TRBD1 | TGTGCCAGCAGCTCTCGGACAGGGTCAGGTTCACCCCTCCACTTT | CASSSRTGSGSPLHF
once | 18 | TRBJ2-4 | TRBV6-6 | TRBD2 | TGTGCCAGCAGTCCCCCAACCGGGGGGGCCCCGCTCAAAAACATTCAGTACTTC | CASSPPTGGAPLKNIQYF
NA | 12 | TRBJ1-5 | TRBV7-2 | NA | TGTGCCAGCGGGGGACTGAATCAGCCCCAGCATTTT | CASGGLNQPQHF
once | 13 | TRBJ2-5 | TRBV7-2 | NA | TGTGCCAGCAGCTTAGCGCGCTTAGGGAGTCCCTACTTC | CASSLARLGSPYF
NA | 15 | TRBJ1-1 | TRBV7-9 | NA | TGTGCCAGCAGCTGGACCGGGCCTATGAACACTGAAGCTTTCTTT | CASSWTGPMNTEAFF
NA | 14 | TRBJ2-6 | TRBV15 | NA | TGTGCCACCAGCAGAGATCCTGGGGCCAACGTCCTGACTTTC | CATSRDPGANVLTF
NA | 13 | TRBJ2-7 | TRBV10-2 | NA | TGCGCCAGCAGTTTAGGGGTGTTCTACGAGCAGTACTTC | CASSLGVFYEQYF
NA | 16 | TRBJ1-4 | TRBV19 | TRBD1 | TGTGCCAGTAACGCCCAACCCGGGACAGGGGGGGAAAAACTGTTTTTT | CASNAQPGTGGEKLFF
once | 14 | TRBJ2-5 | TRBV6-5 | TRBD1 | TGTGCCAGTTCCGACAGGGAAGTTTTAGAGACCCAGTACTTC | CASSDREVLETQYF
NA | 14 | TRBJ1-2 | TRBV19 | NA | TGTGCCAGTAGCCTTGACGACAGGACGGGAGGCTACACCTTC | CASSLDDRTGGYTF
NA | 15 | TRBJ1-1 | TRBV6-5 | NA | TGTGCCAGCAGTTACTCGGACAGTTTGAACACTGAAGCTTTCTTT | CASSYSDSLNTEAFF
NA | 14 | TRBJ2-1 | TRBV9 | NA | TGTGCCAGCAGCGTAATCGGGGAAAGCGATGAGCAGTTCTTC | CASSVIGESDEQFF
NA | 14 | TRBJ1-1 | TRBV18 | NA | TGTGCCAGCTCACCAGTTATGGGGAACACTGAAGCTTTCTTT | CASSPVMGNTEAFF
NA | 13 | TRBJ1-6 | TRBV7-2 | NA | TGTGCCAGCAGCGCCCGCAGGGATTCACCCCTCCACTTT | CASSARRDSPLHF
NA | 15 | TRBJ2-1 | TRBV6-2/TRBV6-3 | TRBD1 | TGTGCCAGCAGTTACTTGGACAGGGGTAGCAATGAGCAGTTCTTC | CASSYLDRGSNEQFF
NA | 13 | TRBJ2-3 | TRBV19 | NA | TGTGCCAGTAGTATAGAAATCACAGATACGCAGTATTTT | CASSIEITDTQYF
NA | 15 | TRBJ1-2 | TRBV5-6 | TRBD1 | TGTGCCAGCAGCCCCGGGACAGCTTTTAACTATGGCTACACCTTC | CASSPGTAFNYGYTF
NA | 11 | TRBJ1-1 | TRBV28 | NA | TGTGCCAGCAGTCAAATGGGGGTTGCTTTCTTT | CASSQMGVAFF
NA | 16 | TRBJ2-2 | TRBV9 | NA | TGTGCCAGCAGCGTAGGATACAGGGTGAACACCGGGGAGCTGTTTTTT | CASSVGYRVNTGELFF
once | 13 | TRBJ1-5 | TRBV29-1 | NA | TGCAGCGTTGGAGAAGGGGGGGTTCAGCCCCAGCATTTT | CSVGEGGVQPQHF
NA | 15 | TRBJ2-2 | TRBV9 | TRBD2 | TGTGCCAGCAGCGTAGATTCGGGACTAGCCGGGGAGCTGTTTTTT | CASSVDSGLAGELFF
NA | 14 | TRBJ1-3 | TRBV28 | NA | TGTGCCAGCAGACTCCGACAGTCTGGAAACACCATATATTTT | CASRLRQSGNTIYF
NA | 16 | TRBJ2-1 | TRBV18 | TRBD2 | TGTGCCAGCTCACCGATGAGGGGAGGGTCATTCAATGAGCAGTTCTTC | CASSPMRGGSFNEQFF
once | 14 | TRBJ1-2 | TRBV18 | TRBD1 | TGTGCCAGCTCACTTTCGACAGGGAACTATGGCTACACCTTC | CASSLSTGNYGYTF
NA | 16 | TRBJ2-1 | TRBV19 | TRBD2 | TGTGCCAGTAGTATGCTGCTTAGGCGGGAGGGCCATGAGCAGTTCTTC | CASSMLLRREGHEQFF
NA | 13 | TRBJ1-5 | TRBV2 | NA | TGTGCCACCGGGGGTAGGGGAGCCCAGCCCCAGCATTTT | CATGGRGAQPQHF
NA | 13 | TRBJ2-1 | TRBV30 | NA | TGTGCCTGGAGTATTCAGCGCTACAATGAGCAGTTCTTC | CAWSIQRYNEQFF
once | 14 | TRBJ1-3 | TRBV11-2 | NA | TGTGCCAGCAGCTTAGTCGAGAAGGGAAACACCATATATTTT | CASSLVEKGNTIYF
NA | 17 | TRBJ2-1 | TRBV27 | TRBD2 | TGTGCCAGCAGTACTAGCGGGGGGGCCATATATCACAATGAGCAGTTCTTC | CASSTSGGAIYHNEQFF
NA | 14 | TRBJ2-5 | TRBV11-2 | TRBD2 | TGTGCCAGCAGCTTAGGACTAGCTCCAGAGACCCAGTACTTC | CASSLGLAPETQYF
NA | 18 | TRBJ1-2 | TRBV28 | TRBD1 | TGTGCCAGCAGTTTCTCTGACGTTGGGACAGGGGGCGCGAAAGGCTACACCTTC | CASSFSDVGTGGAKGYTF
NA | 15 | TRBJ2-3 | TRBV6-4 | TRBD2 | TGTGCCAGCAGTGAGGAACTAGCGGGAGCGGATACGCAGTATTTT | CASSEELAGADTQYF
NA | 15 | TRBJ1-2 | TRBV29-1 | NA | TGCAGCGCCCTCGGTTCGGTCGGGGGACACTATGGCTACACCTTC | CSALGSVGGHYGYTF